The clone carrying this T cell receptor (beta chain) was seen a handful of times. What it binds is not known. Per the authors' pipeline: Lowest detectable productive clonotype frequency was 2.59 x 10-5. The data were produced by immunoSEQ multiplex PCR, yet TCRdb's version contains in-frame clones alone and is incomplete. V, J and clone size were drawn from that table, and D and trimming were deduced from the DNA. The profile shows over 30,000 clones, 70% to 90% of them singletons. The data derive from a study of STAT5B mutations in CD4+ large granular lymphocyte leukemia. General study findings and limits: No patients shared main leukemic clonotypes, though 20% to 25% appeared at low frequency elsewhere.

The germline CDR1 and CDR2 sequences are SGDLS and YYNGEE. This CDR3 has 14 amino acids. Trimming removed 0 bases from V and 4 bases from J, with 7 bases in between. The sequence came from a human donor in good health. The rearrangement joins TRBV9 to TRBJ2-2; D perhaps matches TRBD2 (5 bases). Sample: CD4+ T cells from blood buffy coats. The chain's CDR3 is CASSVAGLTGELFF. In DNA, the CDR3 is TGTGCCAGCAGCGTAGCTGGACTCACCGGGGAGCTGTTTTTT.